This T cell receptor (beta chain) was sequenced in a study of blood T cells in healthy people across ages. Study-level findings and limits: Long-lived donors exceeded aged donors in naive CD4+ cells and diversity. Percentage of naive T cells showed a strong correlation with TCR beta diversity. Underestimates were what the diversity estimates from one million T cells were considered to be.

A J-beta primer mix and a sample-barcoded 5' primer were used in a second PCR of roughly 7 to 12 cycles. TCRdb processed the 5' RACE reads anew with MiXCR; each CDR3 protein has one entry. Among around 1.1 million distinct CDR3 sequences, 35% to 40% were seen once, and the ten largest hold around 13%. This clonotype was counted a few times. Its antigen is as yet unknown. The CDR3 is 14 amino acids. V lost 2 bases and J lost 3, with 8 bases in between. Germline V gene lookup returns CDR1 MGHRA and CDR2 YSYEKL. The chain carries TRBV4-1 and TRBJ2-1; D tentatively fits TRBD1 or TRBD2 (5 bases each). This sequence originates from a man aged 18 to 30 in good health. The sequenced material came from blood. The CDR3 here is CASSQRGGYNEQFF. CDR3 coding DNA: TGCGCCAGCAGCCAACGGGGCGGCTACAATGAGCAGTTCTTC.